Shown below are 19 T cell receptor beta chains from a single sample sequenced in a study of cytomegalovirus exposure and HLA in healthy donors. Primers included in the PCR were 60 Vbeta and 13 Jbeta primers. Profiled with immunoSEQ multiplex PCR; TCRdb holds only in-frame clones, not every one. The sample has fewer than 250,000 clones, around 80% seen once. The sample taken for sequencing was PBMCs. The receptors were gathered from a woman in her thirties or forties in good health and CMV-seronegative.

This clone is a singleton in its sample. The chain is built from TRBV5-1 and TRBJ2-7, with D perhaps matching TRBD2 (6 bases). The germline CDR1 and CDR2 sequences are SGHRS and YFSETQ. Trimming stripped 3 bases from V and 2 bases from J, with 12 bases between. CDR3 length: 14 residues. The CDR3 DNA follows: TGCGCCAGCAGCTCCGGGGGTACACCCTACGAGCAGTACTTC. It yields the protein CASSSGGTPYEQYF.

In its sample, this clone was seen a few times. V usage is TRBV7-9 and J usage is TRBJ2-1; 9 nucleotides line up with TRBD1. Trimming removed 3 bases from V and 3 bases from J; junction bases left unmatched: 6. The V gene's germline CDR1 is SEHNR and CDR2 FQNEAQ (reference sequence). CDR3 size: 16 residues. CDR3 coding DNA: TGTGCCAGCAGCTTTACAGGGGGCGGCTACTACAATGAGCAGTTCTTC. Translation: CASSFTGGGYYNEQFF.

The chain has TRBV11-2 and TRBJ2-1; D possibly corresponds to TRBD1 (6 bases). There are 12 residues in the CDR3. Germline lookup yields CDR1 SGHAT and CDR2 FQNNGV. V lost 4 bases and J lost 14, with 15 bases in between. In nucleotides, the CDR3 is TGTGCCAGCAGCTACAGGGCTGGATTGGAGTTCTTC. It translates to CASSYRAGLEFF.

The rearrangement joins TRBV4-3 to TRBJ2-1; the match to TRBD1 covers 11 bases. Trimming took 4 bases from V and 4 from J; bases not matched to a gene: 6. Germline values: CDR1 LGHNA, CDR2 YSLEER. CDR3 size: 16 residues. The CDR3: CASSPWTGGAYNEQFF. For the CDR3, the DNA is TGCGCCAGCAGCCCCTGGACAGGGGGCGCTTACAATGAGCAGTTCTTC.

In DNA form, the CDR3 reads TGCGCCAGCAGCTCCGACAGGGCAAACTACGAGCAGTACTTC. This sequence encodes CASSSDRANYEQYF. V and J are TRBV5-1 and TRBJ2-7, with TRBD1 matching 7 bases. This CDR3 region has 14 residues. V trimming: 3 bases; J trimming: 3 bases; junction bases outside the gene matches: 6. Germline CDR1 and CDR2: SGHRS and YFSETQ.

This clone came up a few times. A junction end diverges from the germline sequence, so it may reflect a read error. The chain couples TRBV7-7 to TRBJ2-1; D not certain. Germline values: CDR1 SSHAT, CDR2 FNYEAQ (reference sequence). There are 17 residues in the CDR3. For the CDR3, the DNA is TGTGCTAGCAGCCTGGGTCCACCGACAAGCTCCTACAATGAGCAGTTCTTC. This translates into CASSLGPPTSSYNEQFF.

The gene calls are TRBV29-1 and TRBJ1-2; TRBD1 matches 7 bases. V was clipped by 3 bases and J by 6 bases; unmatched bases: 4. Per germline, CDR1 SQVTM and CDR2 ANQGSEA. The CDR3 is 12 amino acids. The CDR3 reads CSVDDRAHGYTF. DNA of the CDR3: TGCAGCGTTGACGACAGGGCACATGGCTACACCTTC.

The chain employs TRBV6-4 and TRBJ1-5; 7 bases agree with TRBD1. CDR3 length equals 15 residues. Germline V gives CDR1 MRHNA, CDR2 SNTAGT. J lost 4 bases, V lost 6 bases, and 9 bases had no gene match. CDR3 residues: CASRSSAGGNQPQHF. The CDR3 nucleotides are TGTGCCAGCAGATCGTCGGCAGGGGGGAATCAGCCCCAGCATTTT.

This clone was seen once. The gene calls are TRBV7-2 and TRBJ1-6; TRBD1 matches 9 bases. The CDR3 length is 16 residues. The germline V gene encodes CDR1 SGHTA and CDR2 FQGNSA. Germline trimming cut 1 base from V and 9 bases from J; bases unmatched to any gene: 7. CDR3: CASSLGGGTGFSPLHF. In DNA form, the CDR3 reads TGTGCCAGCAGCTTAGGCGGGGGGACAGGGTTTTCACCCCTCCACTTT.

The chain couples TRBV4-1 to TRBJ2-7, with D perhaps matching TRBD2 (6 bases). This CDR3 has 16 amino acids. The V end lost 4 bases, the J end lost 5 bases, and 21 bases lay between the germline ends. Germline CDR1 reads MGHRA; CDR2 reads YSYEKL. The chain's CDR3 is CASSPANAGTAHEQYF. In DNA form, the CDR3 reads TGCGCCAGCAGCCCAGCCAATGCCGGGACTGCCCACGAGCAGTACTTC.

The chain has TRBV29-1 and TRBJ2-5, with a weak D call TRBD2 (5 bases). The germline CDR1 and CDR2 sequences are SQVTM and ANQGSEA. The ends were cut back, 8 bases at V and 5 bases at J, with 21 bases in the middle. The CDR3 is 14 residues long. The CDR3 loop is CSPLRADRGETQYF. The CDR3, as DNA: TGCAGCCCCCTCCGGGCTGACCGCGGGGAGACCCAGTACTTC.

On this clone itself: The junction and the germline gene differ at one end; a read error may be behind it. Other DNA sequences in this sample translate to the same CDR3. The chain links TRBV7-8 to TRBJ1-1; D is perhaps TRBD1 (5 bases). Germline CDR1 reads SGHVS; CDR2 reads FQNEAQ. The CDR3 spans 16 residues. The CDR3 loop is CASSRGVAGANTEAFF. The CDR3, as DNA: TGCGCCAGTAGCCGGGGGGTAGCCGGCGCGAACACTGAAGCTTTCTTT.

The chain is built from TRBV19 and TRBJ1-5, with 7 nucleotides matching TRBD1. The CDR3 is 16 residues long. Germline V gene lookup returns CDR1 LNHDA and CDR2 SQIVND (reference sequence). Germline trimming cut 3 bases from V and 0 bases from J; bases unmatched to any gene: 5. CDR3: CASSMGQGDSNQPQHF. The DNA for the CDR3 is TGTGCCAGTAGTATGGGGCAGGGGGATAGCAATCAGCCCCAGCATTTT.

The chain recombines TRBV9 with TRBJ2-3; tentative D call: TRBD1 (5 bases). This CDR3 comprises 13 residues. CDR1 and CDR2 from the germline V gene are SGDLS and YYNGEE. Trimming took 3 bases from V and 5 from J, leaving 10 bases between them. The CDR3 protein is CASSEQAQDTQYF. The CDR3 bases are TGTGCCAGCAGCGAACAGGCACAAGATACGCAGTATTTT.

This chain connects TRBV6-5 to TRBJ2-7; D might be TRBD2 (5 bases). Trimming pared 6 bases from V and 6 bases from J, leaving 18 bases between. This CDR3 region has 14 residues. From germline, CDR1 is MNHEY and CDR2 SVGAGI. The CDR3 reads CASSPSSRGGEQYV. In DNA, the CDR3 is TGTGCCAGCAGCCCGTCATCTAGAGGAGGCGAGCAGTACGTC.

The V call is TRBV5-4, the J call TRBJ2-1, with D possibly matching TRBD2 (6 bases). The germline gives CDR1 SGHNT, CDR2 YYREEE (reference sequence). V was pared by 0 bases and J by 9 bases, with 16 bases between. This CDR3 region has 15 residues. In DNA, the CDR3 is TGTGCCAGCAGCTTGGATAGCGGCCCCCAGGGTGAGCAGTTCTTC. It translates to CASSLDSGPQGEQFF.

This clone was picked up a small number of times. This chain connects TRBV2 to TRBJ1-5, with TRBD1 matching over 7 bases. The length of the CDR3 is 15 residues. CDR1 SNHLY and CDR2 FYNNEI come from the germline V gene. V shed 0 bases and J 2 bases; nucleotides not matched to a gene: 1. The CDR3 region has the DNA TGTGCCAGCAGTGAAGCAGGGGGCGGCAATCAGCCCCAGCATTTT. Protein: CASSEAGGGNQPQHF.

In nucleotides, the CDR3 is TGTGCCAGCAGCTCTACAGGGACCGCTTACAATGAGCAGTTCTTC. This gives the protein CASSSTGTAYNEQFF. This chain connects TRBV11-3 to TRBJ2-1, with D perhaps TRBD1 (6 bases). Germline-derived CDR1 and CDR2 are SGHNT and YENEEA. The CDR3 spans 15 residues. Trimming took 4 bases from V and 4 from J, leaving 14 bases between them.

The chain recombines TRBV2 with TRBJ1-2; D call uncertain. This CDR3 spans 13 amino acids. Looked up from germline, CDR1 is SNHLY and CDR2 is FYNNEI. Trimming removed 4 bases from V and 4 bases from J, with 10 bases in between. CDR3 coding DNA: TGTGCCAGCAGTGGATCCGGGTTCTATGGCTACACCTTC. This encodes CASSGSGFYGYTF.